The 18 T cell receptor beta chains below all came from one sample that was sequenced in a study of resident and recirculating memory T cells in vitiligo. Clones were sequenced by immunoSEQ multiplex PCR, and TCRdb holds only the in-frame ones, with some missing. The profile shows about 42,000 clones, around 90% of them singletons. Sequenced input: blood. These receptors were collected from a male donor with vitiligo.

This clone is medium-sized. The chain employs TRBV4-2 and TRBJ2-1, with 7 nucleotides matching TRBD2. J was trimmed by 0 bases and V by 0 bases; bases with no gene match: 2. The CDR3 is 16 amino acids. CDR1 and CDR2 from the germline V gene are LGHNA and YNFKEQ. The CDR3 reads CASSQEGGSSYNEQFF. The CDR3 DNA reads TGTGCCAGCAGCCAAGAGGGGGGGAGCTCCTACAATGAGCAGTTCTTC.

In this sample, this clone turned up once. V usage is TRBV15 and J usage is TRBJ1-1, with TRBD1 identical over 7 bases. The ends lost 3 bases at V and 5 bases at J; junction bases unmatched: 12. The CDR3 contains 16 residues. The germline V gene encodes CDR1 LNHNV and CDR2 YYDKDF (reference sequence). The DNA for the CDR3 is TGTGCCACCAGCAGGGATCCAGGGGGAGGAAGGACTGAAGCTTTCTTT. Amino acids: CATSRDPGGGRTEAFF.

The genes are TRBV11-2 and TRBJ2-1, with D possibly being TRBD1 (6 bases). Trimming removed 0 bases from V and 8 bases from J, with 17 bases in between. CDR1 and CDR2 (germline): SGHAT, FQNNGV. The CDR3 is 16 residues long. Here the CDR3 reads CASSLDSPGTLDEQFF. In DNA form, the CDR3 reads TGTGCCAGCAGCTTAGATTCCCCCGGGACACTGGATGAGCAGTTCTTC.

The J gene is TRBJ2-1, the V gene TRBV4-3, with TRBD2 identical over 8 bases. The CDR3 runs 16 residues. CDR1 and CDR2 from the germline V gene are LGHNA and YSLEER. Trimming removed 0 bases from V and 6 bases from J; junction bases left unmatched: 7. The CDR3 bases are TGCGCCAGCAGCCAAGAGCAAGAGCGGGGGATCAATGAGCAGTTCTTC. This encodes CASSQEQERGINEQFF.

V is TRBV10-3 and J is TRBJ1-1; the match to TRBD1 covers 9 bases. The V and J ends lost 6 bases and 10 bases, in that order; junction bases with no gene match: 6. Germline V gives CDR1 ENHRY, CDR2 SYGVKD. The CDR3 has 12 residues. CDR3 sequence (DNA): TGTGCCATCAGGACAGGGGGACTTGGAGCTTTCTTT. It codes for CAIRTGGLGAFF.

The chain recombines TRBV4-3 with TRBJ1-2; D possibly corresponds to TRBD1 (6 bases). Looked up from germline, CDR1 is LGHNA and CDR2 is YSLEER. Trimming took 1 base from V and 7 from J, leaving 16 bases between them. CDR3 length: 15 amino acids. The CDR3 loop is CASSQVGTPISGYTF. In DNA, the CDR3 is TGCGCCAGCAGCCAAGTGGGGACACCTATCAGTGGCTACACCTTC.

The chain has TRBV11-2 and TRBJ2-2; D possibly corresponds to TRBD2 (6 bases). This CDR3 is built from 14 residues. V shed 5 bases and J shed 6 bases, with 13 bases lying between them. Germline-derived CDR1 and CDR2 are SGHAT and FQNNGV. CDR3 region: CASSPGVMAGELFF. CDR3 in DNA: TGTGCCAGCAGCCCGGGAGTTATGGCCGGGGAGCTGTTTTTT. The whole variable domain, remainder taken from reference TRBV11-2 and TRBJ2-2, is EAGVAQSPRYKIIEKRQSVAFWCNPISGHATLYWYQQILGQGPKLLIQFQNNGVVDDSQLPKDRFSAERLKGVDSTLKIQPAKLEDSAVYLCASSPGVMAGELFFGEGSRLTVL.

This clone occurred a few times. The J gene is TRBJ1-6, the V gene TRBV28; D is ambiguous. Looked up from germline, CDR1 is MDHEN and CDR2 is SYDVKM. This CDR3 region has 13 residues. Trimming pared 4 bases from V and 15 bases from J, leaving 16 bases between. The CDR3 reads CASSSRYPEDLHF. DNA for the CDR3: TGTGCCAGCAGTTCACGTTATCCCGAGGACCTCCACTTT.

The chain recombines TRBV9 with TRBJ2-1, with D unclear. Trimming cost V 7 bases and J 8 bases, with 13 bases left between them. Germline CDR1 is SGDLS and CDR2 is YYNGEE. CDR3 length equals 12 residues. Here the CDR3 reads CASASSFHEQFF. The DNA for the CDR3 is TGTGCCAGCGCATCTAGTTTTCATGAGCAGTTCTTC.

The J gene is TRBJ2-2, the V gene TRBV5-3, with D hard to call. Being an ORF, TRBV5-3 has a function that is uncertain. The CDR3 covers 17 residues. Deletions cut 5 bases from V and 1 base from J, with 18 bases between. CDR3 loop: CARRSHAEAGNTGELFF. In nucleotides, the CDR3 is TGTGCCAGAAGGAGCCATGCCGAGGCTGGGAACACCGGGGAGCTGTTTTTT.

The rearrangement links TRBV7-2 to TRBJ2-4; 8 nucleotides line up with TRBD1. This CDR3 is 14 amino acids long. Germline assignment: CDR1 SGHTA and CDR2 FQGNSA. V lost 3 bases, J lost 3 bases, and 1 base stayed unmatched. The CDR3 nucleotides read TGTGCCAGCAGCTTCAGGGGGCTCAAAAACATTCAGTACTTC. Its protein is CASSFRGLKNIQYF. Looking up the rest from reference TRBV7-2 and TRBJ2-4 gives the full variable domain: GAGVSQSPSNKVTEKGKDVELRCDPISGHTALYWYRQSLGQGLEFLIYFQGNSAPDKSGLPSDRFSAERTGGSVSTLTIQRTQQEDSAVYLCASSFRGLKNIQYFGAGTRLSVL.

The genes are TRBV27 and TRBJ1-1, with D unclear. V was trimmed by 6 bases and J by 5 bases, leaving 13 bases between them. This CDR3 spans 13 amino acids. Germline loops: CDR1 MNHEY, CDR2 SMNVEV (reference sequence). CDR3 residues: CASSPEGWTEAFF. CDR3 nucleotides: TGTGCCAGCAGCCCAGAGGGTTGGACTGAAGCTTTCTTT.

The chain uses TRBV5-1 and TRBJ2-5, with D perhaps matching TRBD1 (5 bases). Trimming left V 0 bases short and J 5 bases short, with 14 bases between. This CDR3 contains 15 residues. Germline CDR1 and CDR2: SGHRS and YFSETQ. The CDR3 spells CASSLVTVTSETQYF. The CDR3 coding sequence is TGCGCCAGCAGCTTGGTGACAGTTACGAGCGAGACCCAGTACTTC.

The genes are TRBV7-9 and TRBJ2-5; 7 bases are a match to TRBD1. Germline trimming cut 2 bases from V and 5 bases from J; bases unmatched to any gene: 8. The germline V gene encodes CDR1 SEHNR and CDR2 FQNEAQ (reference sequence). This CDR3 contains 15 residues. CDR3 coding DNA: TGTGCCAGCAGCTTAAGACAGGGTGGTGGGGAGACCCAGTACTTC. It yields the protein CASSLRQGGGETQYF.

This chain connects TRBV4-3 to TRBJ2-7; TRBD1 agrees at 9 bases. The length of the CDR3 is 15 residues. Germline V gene data show CDR1 as LGHNA and CDR2 as YSLEER. V shed 2 bases and J 5 bases; nucleotides not matched to a gene: 7. The chain's CDR3 is CASSQFGTGLDEQYF. The CDR3 bases are TGCGCCAGCAGCCAATTCGGGACAGGGCTCGACGAGCAGTACTTC.

V is TRBV4-1 and J is TRBJ2-3, with 13 nucleotides matching TRBD2. V lost 2 bases and J lost 10; bases outside the gene matches: 24. Looked up from germline, CDR1 is MGHRA and CDR2 is YSYEKL. The CDR3 sequence is 21 residues long. Here the CDR3 DNA reads TGCGCCAGCAGCCAATCTCCGATAACTCTGACTAGCGGGGGGATCGAGGGGGCGCAGTATTTT. Translation gives CASSQSPITLTSGGIEGAQYF.

This chain links TRBV5-1 with TRBJ2-3; tentative D call: TRBD2 (5 bases). The ends were cut back, 2 bases at V and 2 bases at J, with 9 bases in the middle. There are 14 residues in the CDR3. Looked up from germline, CDR1 is SGHRS and CDR2 is YFSETQ. CDR3 in DNA: TGCGCCAGCAGCTTTCGGGGAGACACAGATACGCAGTATTTT. This sequence encodes CASSFRGDTDTQYF.

This clone was recorded only once. V usage is TRBV6-7 and J usage is TRBJ2-6; TRBD1 is a possible D gene (5 bases). TRBV6-7 is known as an ORF, though its function is uncertain. Trimming cost V 0 bases and J 4 bases, with 19 bases left between them. CDR3 length equals 19 residues. CDR3 residues: CASSYSLGWQGAGANVLTF. The CDR3 DNA reads TGTGCCAGCAGTTACTCATTAGGGTGGCAGGGCGCCGGGGCCAACGTCCTGACTTTC.